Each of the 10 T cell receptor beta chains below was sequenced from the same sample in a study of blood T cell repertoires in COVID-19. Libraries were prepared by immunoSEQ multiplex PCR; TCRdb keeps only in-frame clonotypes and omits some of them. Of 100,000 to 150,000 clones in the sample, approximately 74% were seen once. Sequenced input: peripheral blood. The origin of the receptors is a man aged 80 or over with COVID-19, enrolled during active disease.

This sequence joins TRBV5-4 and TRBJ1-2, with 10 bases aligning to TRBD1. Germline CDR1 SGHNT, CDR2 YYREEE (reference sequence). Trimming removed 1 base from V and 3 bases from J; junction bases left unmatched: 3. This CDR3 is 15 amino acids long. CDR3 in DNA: TGTGCCAGCAGCTTGAGGACAGGGGGAGACTATGGCTACACCTTC. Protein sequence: CASSLRTGGDYGYTF.

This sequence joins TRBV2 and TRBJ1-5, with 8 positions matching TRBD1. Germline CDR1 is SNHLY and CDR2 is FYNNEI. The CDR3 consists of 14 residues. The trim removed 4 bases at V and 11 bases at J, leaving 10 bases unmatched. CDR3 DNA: TGTGCCAGCAGTGCGCGGACAGGGTTACAGGCCCAGCATTTT. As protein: CASSARTGLQAQHF.

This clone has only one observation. The CDR3 sequence is CASSPGQVLSYNEQFF. The CDR3 DNA is TGTGCCAGCAGCCCAGGACAGGTATTGTCCTACAATGAGCAGTTCTTC. The V call is TRBV11-3, the J call TRBJ2-1; 7 nucleotides match TRBD1. Looked up from germline, CDR1 is SGHNT and CDR2 is YENEEA. Trimming at V came to 5 bases and at J to 1 base, leaving 8 bases not matched to a gene. The CDR3 sequence is 16 residues long. Full variable domain (rest looked up from reference TRBV11-3 and TRBJ2-1): EAGVVQSPRYKIIEKKQPVAFWCNPISGHNTLYWYLQNLGQGPELLIRYENEEAVDDSQLPKDRFSAERLKGVDSTLKIQPAELGDSAVYLCASSPGQVLSYNEQFFGPGTRLTVL.

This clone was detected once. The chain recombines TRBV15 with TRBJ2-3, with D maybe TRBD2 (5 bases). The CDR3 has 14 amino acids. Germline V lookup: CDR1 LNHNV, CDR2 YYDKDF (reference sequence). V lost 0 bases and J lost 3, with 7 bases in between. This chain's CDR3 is CATSREGGTDTQYF. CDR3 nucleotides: TGTGCCACCAGCAGAGAGGGCGGGACAGATACGCAGTATTTT.

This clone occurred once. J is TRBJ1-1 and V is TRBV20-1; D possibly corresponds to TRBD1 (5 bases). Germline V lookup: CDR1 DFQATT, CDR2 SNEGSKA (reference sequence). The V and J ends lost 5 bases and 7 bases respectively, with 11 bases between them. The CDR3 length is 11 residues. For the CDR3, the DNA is TGCAGTGCTTTTGGGGGGTATGAAGCTTTCTTT. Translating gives CSAFGGYEAFF.

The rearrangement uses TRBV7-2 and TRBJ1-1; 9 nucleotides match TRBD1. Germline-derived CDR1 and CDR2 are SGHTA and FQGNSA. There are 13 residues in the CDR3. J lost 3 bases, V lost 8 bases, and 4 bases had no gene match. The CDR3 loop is CASGRQGDTEAFF. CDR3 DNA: TGTGCCAGCGGTAGACAGGGGGACACTGAAGCTTTCTTT.

The CDR3 DNA follows: TGCGCCAGCAGCTTGGGGTGGGAGGGCCGCAATGAGCAGTTCTTC. The encoded protein is CASSLGWEGRNEQFF. The chain employs TRBV5-1 and TRBJ2-1, with TRBD2 matching over 7 bases. The V and J ends lost 0 bases and 6 bases, in that order; junction bases with no gene match: 6. The CDR3 contains 15 residues. The germline V gene has CDR1 SGHRS and CDR2 YFSETQ.

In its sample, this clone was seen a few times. The CDR3 region is CASSLGGGYSGKLFF. DNA for the CDR3: TGCGCCAGCAGCTTGGGAGGGGGCTATTCGGGAAAACTGTTTTTT. J is TRBJ1-4 and V is TRBV5-1; 7 nucleotides align to TRBD1. V lost 0 bases and J lost 10; bases outside the gene matches: 9. The CDR3 is 15 amino acids. Germline V gives CDR1 SGHRS, CDR2 YFSETQ.

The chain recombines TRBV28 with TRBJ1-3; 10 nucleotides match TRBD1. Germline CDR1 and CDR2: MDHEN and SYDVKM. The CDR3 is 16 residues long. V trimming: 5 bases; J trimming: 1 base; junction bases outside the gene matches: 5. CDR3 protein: CASSLGTGVSGNTIYF. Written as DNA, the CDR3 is TGTGCCAGCAGTCTCGGGACAGGGGTATCTGGAAACACCATATATTTT.

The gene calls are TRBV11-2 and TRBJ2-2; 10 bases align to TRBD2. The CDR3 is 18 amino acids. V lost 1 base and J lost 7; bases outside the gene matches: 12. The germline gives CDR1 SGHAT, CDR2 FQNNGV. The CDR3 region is CASSLGPSGSRGIGELFF. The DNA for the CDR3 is TGTGCCAGCAGCTTAGGGCCTAGCGGGAGTAGGGGCATCGGGGAGCTGTTTTTT.